This TCR beta chain came from a study of cytotoxic CD8 clonotypes in ibrutinib-treated CLL. Turning to the study itself: Partial response was seen in approximately 24 patients and complete response in 2; after median approximately 68 months, roughly 14 stayed remitted, around 12 progressed. Overall study results and limits: The study found public clonotypes uncommon, contracting or stable on treatment. Clonality rose at ibrutinib response, held steady in sustained remission, and fell toward baseline at progression.

Concerning this clone itself: The antigen is unknown.

The planned depth of sequencing spanned 1 in 200,000 to 1 in 1 million T cells. The method was immunoSEQ multiplex PCR; TCRdb's version includes in-frame clones alone and lacks a portion of them. Altogether more than 300,000 clones are present, roughly 85% being singletons, with the ten largest covering about 6.7%. V lost 8 bases, J lost 0 bases, and 12 bases stayed unmatched. CDR1 and CDR2 (germline): SQVTM, ANQGSEA. CDR3 length equals 16 residues. The receptor comes from a human donor with chronic lymphocytic leukemia. The material was PBMCs, obtained before ibrutinib treatment. This chain connects TRBV29-1 to TRBJ2-7, with 11 bases identical to TRBD2. CDR3 DNA sequence: TGCAGCCCAGGGGCTAGCGGGAGGACGTACTCCTACGAGCAGTACTTC. This sequence encodes CSPGASGRTYSYEQYF.